These T cell receptor beta chains were read from a single sample in a study of long-term antiretroviral therapy in people with HIV. Clones were read by immunoSEQ multiplex PCR, and TCRdb kept only the in-frame ones, dropping some. Among around 20,000 clones listed, around 80% were seen once. Material: unsorted PBMCs, obtained 0.5 years after starting antiretroviral therapy. These receptors all stem from a man between 18 and 29 years old with HIV. Both conserved end residues are part of each CDR3. The D gene is left open where the match is weak. The size field is filled for only some rows; it gives once, few, many or a size class.

V: TRBV7-3; size: .; J: TRBJ2-1; D: .; CDR3: CASSSPLGGGGNEQFF; DNA: TGTGCCAGCAGCTCTCCCTTGGGGGGAGGTGGCAATGAGCAGTTCTTC
V: TRBV13; size: .; J: TRBJ2-3; D: .; CDR3: CASSFTDFEDTQYF; DNA: TGTGCCAGCAGCTTTACGGACTTTGAAGATACGCAGTATTTT
V: TRBV2; size: .; J: TRBJ2-7; D: TRBD2; CDR3: CASSRGLGSYEQYF; DNA: TGTGCCAGCAGTAGAGGACTAGGTTCCTACGAGCAGTACTTC
V: TRBV7-3; size: .; J: TRBJ2-5; D: .; CDR3: CASSLTGRVGETQYF; DNA: TGTGCCAGCAGCTTAACCGGGCGGGTGGGGGAGACCCAGTACTTC
V: TRBV14; size: .; J: TRBJ2-2; D: TRBD1; CDR3: CASSPRQGPTGELFF; DNA: TGTGCCAGCAGCCCCCGACAGGGCCCCACCGGGGAGCTGTTTTTT
V: TRBV18; size: once; J: TRBJ2-1; D: TRBD1; CDR3: CASSPWTGEGDEQFF; DNA: TGTGCCAGCTCACCCTGGACAGGGGAGGGCGATGAGCAGTTCTTC
V: TRBV18; size: .; J: TRBJ1-5; D: TRBD1; CDR3: CASSPPGTGGSSNQPQHF; DNA: TGTGCCAGCTCACCTCCCGGGACAGGGGGCAGTAGCAATCAGCCCCAGCATTTT
V: TRBV18; size: .; J: TRBJ1-3; D: .; CDR3: CASSPASRGPGNTIYF; DNA: TGTGCCAGCTCACCAGCTTCCAGGGGCCCTGGAAACACCATATATTTT
V: TRBV7-9; size: .; J: TRBJ1-1; D: .; CDR3: CASSPPGTKNTEAFF; DNA: TGTGCCAGCAGCCCTCCCGGGACAAAGAACACTGAAGCTTTCTTT
V: TRBV5-6; size: .; J: TRBJ1-3; D: .; CDR3: CASSLGQTGNTIYF; DNA: TGTGCCAGCAGCTTGGGGCAGACAGGAAACACCATATATTTT
V: TRBV5-8; size: .; J: TRBJ1-1; D: .; CDR3: CASSFDRRAAFF; DNA: TGTGCCAGCAGCTTTGACAGGAGGGCAGCTTTCTTT
V: TRBV28; size: .; J: TRBJ1-4; D: .; CDR3: CASRDSPTNEKLFF; DNA: TGTGCCAGCAGGGACAGCCCAACTAATGAAAAACTGTTTTTT
V: TRBV2; size: .; J: TRBJ2-2; D: .; CDR3: CASSPRPPRANTGELFF; DNA: TGTGCCAGCAGCCCTCGCCCCCCAAGGGCGAACACCGGGGAGCTGTTTTTT